What follows are 8 T cell receptor beta chains derived from one specimen sequenced in a study of molecular identifiers for immune sequencing clone quantification. TCRdb reprocessed the PCR reads with MiXCR, giving one entry per CDR3 protein. This sample has 460,000 or so distinct CDR3 sequences, with less than 30% found just once. Source material: naive CD8+ T cells from blood, with Jurkat cell RNA spiked in. Subset defined: FACS-sorted CD8+CD4-CCR7+CD45RA+ naive T cells. The receptors shown here come from a human donor in good health. Some libraries in this study had Jurkat cell RNA spiked in.

This chain links TRBV6-5 with TRBJ2-7; tentatively, D is TRBD1 or TRBD2 (5 bases each). Trimming took 1 base from V and 7 from J, leaving 8 bases between them. This CDR3 region has 12 residues. Per germline, CDR1 MNHEY and CDR2 SVGAGI. The CDR3 loop reads CASSYWGGEQYF. The CDR3 bases are TGTGCCAGCAGTTACTGGGGCGGGGAGCAGTACTTC.

The sample holds many counts of this clonotype. CDR3: CASSPRPASRHEQYF. The DNA for the CDR3 is TGTGCCAGCAGCCCGAGACCCGCCTCAAGGCACGAGCAGTACTTC. This chain links TRBV14 with TRBJ2-7, with no clear D. The germline V gene has CDR1 SGHDN and CDR2 FVKESK. V was cut by 4 bases and J by 5 bases, with 18 bases left in between. CDR3 length equals 15 residues.

This clonotype appeared a few times. The chain carries TRBV28 and TRBJ2-5; D may be TRBD1 or TRBD2 (5 bases each). Germline loops: CDR1 MDHEN, CDR2 SYDVKM. The CDR3 spans 16 residues. V was trimmed by 6 bases and J by 7 bases, leaving 24 bases between them. CDR3 loop: CASSPSPGTAWVTQYF. CDR3 bases: TGTGCCAGCAGCCCCTCCCCCGGGACGGCTTGGGTGACCCAGTACTTC.

In this sample, this clonotype turned up a few times. V gene TRBV6-5 combines with J gene TRBJ1-1; D ambiguous. Per the germline V gene, CDR1 is MNHEY and CDR2 is SVGAGI. The CDR3 length is 13 residues. V lost 6 bases and J lost 7, with 15 bases in between. The CDR3 DNA follows: TGTGCCAGCAGCCACAAACCGCATGATGAAGCTTTCTTT. It specifies CASSHKPHDEAFF.

The CDR3 spells CASSRHGASQPQHF. The DNA of the CDR3 is TGTGCCAGCTCCCGACACGGCGCAAGTCAGCCCCAGCATTTT. The rearrangement joins TRBV27 to TRBJ1-5; D uncertain. The germline V gene has CDR1 MNHEY and CDR2 SMNVEV (reference sequence). This CDR3 has 14 residues. The V gene lost 8 bases and the J gene lost 6 bases, with 17 bases spanning the gap.

The sample holds a few counts of this clonotype. V and J are TRBV19 and TRBJ2-3; no clear D. V lost 1 base to trimming and J lost 5 bases, with 7 bases between them. The CDR3 is made up of 13 amino acids. The V gene's germline CDR1 is LNHDA and CDR2 SQIVND (reference sequence). CDR3 sequence (DNA): TGTGCCAGTAGTATAGTACCCCAAGATACGCAGTATTTT. It specifies CASSIVPQDTQYF.

This clonotype was found many times. The V and J genes are TRBV5-1 and TRBJ2-7, with TRBD2 matching 9 bases. The germline CDR1 and CDR2 sequences are SGHRS and YFSETQ. The CDR3 contains 14 residues. V was pared by 1 base and J by 5 bases, with 4 bases of the junction left unmatched. CDR3 amino acids: CASSLYSGGDEQYF. CDR3 DNA sequence: TGCGCCAGCAGCTTGTATAGCGGGGGCGACGAGCAGTACTTC.

This clonotype was seen a handful of times. This chain joins TRBV6-5 and TRBJ2-7; D may be TRBD2 (5 bases). V was pared by 2 bases and J by 5 bases, with 10 bases between. The CDR3 is 13 residues long. Germline lookup yields CDR1 MNHEY and CDR2 SVGAGI. CDR3 sequence: CASSYVWGDEQYF. CDR3 nucleotides: TGTGCCAGCAGTTACGTCTGGGGAGACGAGCAGTACTTC.